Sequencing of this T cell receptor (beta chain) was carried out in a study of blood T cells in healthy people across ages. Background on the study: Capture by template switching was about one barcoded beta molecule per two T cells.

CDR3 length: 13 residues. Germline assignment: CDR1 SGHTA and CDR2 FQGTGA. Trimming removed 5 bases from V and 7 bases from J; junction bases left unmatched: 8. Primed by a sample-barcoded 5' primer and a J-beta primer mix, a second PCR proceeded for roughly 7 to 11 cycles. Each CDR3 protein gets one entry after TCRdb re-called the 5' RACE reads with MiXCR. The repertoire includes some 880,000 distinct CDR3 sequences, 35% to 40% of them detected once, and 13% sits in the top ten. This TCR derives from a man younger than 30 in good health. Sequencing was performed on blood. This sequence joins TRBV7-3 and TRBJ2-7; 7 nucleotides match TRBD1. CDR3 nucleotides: TGTGCCAGCAGCCCTGGACAGGAAGGAGAGCAGTACTTC. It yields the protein CASSPGQEGEQYF.